Each of the 23 T cell receptor beta chains below was sequenced from the same sample in a study of OX40 agonist ivuxolimab in advanced cancers. Libraries were prepared by immunoSEQ multiplex PCR; TCRdb keeps only in-frame clonotypes and omits some of them. The sample shows under 150,000 clones, 90% of them seen only once. Sequencing used CD4+ or CD8+ T cells sorted from blood, obtained in a trial of the OX40 agonist ivuxolimab. These receptors were collected from an adult with an advanced solid tumor such as melanoma, head and neck, liver or kidney cancer.

The chain employs TRBV9 and TRBJ2-2; 7 nucleotides agree with TRBD1. The germline CDR1 and CDR2 sequences are SGDLS and YYNGEE. V dropped 7 bases and J dropped 2; count of bases not matched to a gene: 11. This CDR3 is 16 amino acids long. CDR3 in amino acids: CASRRTGTENTGELFF. The CDR3 DNA reads as TGTGCCAGCCGCAGAACCGGGACAGAAAACACCGGGGAGCTGTTTTTT.

This chain uses TRBV6-1 with TRBJ1-4, with unresolved D. CDR1 is MNHNS and CDR2 is SASEGT in the germline V gene. The CDR3 covers 15 residues. With 0 bases removed from V and 0 bases from J, the gap between germline ends came to 5 bases. The DNA for the CDR3 is TGTGCCAGCAGTGAAGCCTTGACAACTAATGAAAAACTGTTTTTT. It codes for CASSEALTTNEKLFF.

This sequence joins TRBV28 and TRBJ1-5, with a weak D call TRBD1 (5 bases). The V gene lost 4 bases and the J gene lost 5 bases, with 15 bases spanning the gap. The germline gives CDR1 MDHEN, CDR2 SYDVKM. The CDR3 contains 15 residues. The CDR3 protein is CASSSDNGSDQPQHF. CDR3 DNA: TGTGCCAGCAGTTCGGACAATGGGAGCGATCAGCCCCAGCATTTT.

V gene TRBV12-5 combines with J gene TRBJ2-2; 10 nucleotides line up with TRBD1. The germline gives CDR1 LGHNT, CDR2 FRNRAP. Losses at the gene ends were 7 bases for V and 9 bases for J; bases not matched to a gene: 17. The CDR3 has 17 residues. Here the CDR3 reads CASALGTGAPFARELFF. In DNA, the CDR3 is TGTGCTAGTGCCTTGGGGACAGGGGCCCCTTTTGCTAGGGAGCTGTTTTTT. Drawing the rest from reference TRBV12-5 and TRBJ2-2, the complete variable domain is DARVTQTPRHKVTEMGQEVTMRCQPILGHNTVFWYRQTMMQGLELLAYFRNRAPLDDSGMPKDRFSAEMPDATLATLKIQPSEPRDSAVYFCASALGTGAPFARELFFGEGSRLTVL.

J is TRBJ2-5 and V is TRBV18, with 8 positions matching TRBD1. CDR3 length: 14 amino acids. The germline V gene has CDR1 KGHSH and CDR2 LQKENI. The junction had 6 bases not matched to a gene; V was cut back by 4 bases and J by 5 bases. In DNA form, the CDR3 reads TGTGCCAGCTCACTAGGACAGGGCTCGGAGACCCAGTACTTC. This translates into CASSLGQGSETQYF.

This clone was seen a few times. This chain joins TRBV25-1 and TRBJ1-5; no reliable D call. This CDR3 spans 13 amino acids. The V gene lost 1 base and the J gene lost 6 bases, with 7 bases spanning the gap. Germline loops: CDR1 MGHDK, CDR2 SYGVNS. Here the CDR3 DNA reads TGTGCCAGCAGTGAATTGGACGGTCAGCCCCAGCATTTT. Translation: CASSELDGQPQHF.

J is TRBJ2-3 and V is TRBV30; 12 bases match TRBD2. Trimming removed 0 bases from V and 0 bases from J; junction bases left unmatched: 1. Germline V gives CDR1 GTSNPN, CDR2 SVGIG (reference sequence). CDR3 length equals 16 residues. The CDR3 nucleotides read TGTGCCTGGAGTGTGGGGACTAGCGGGAGCACAGATACGCAGTATTTT. This gives the protein CAWSVGTSGSTDTQYF. Variable domain in full (rest from reference TRBV30 and TRBJ2-3): SQTIHQWPATLVQPVGSPLSLECTVEGTSNPNLYWYRQAAGRGLQLLFYSVGIGQISSEVPQNLSASRPQDRQFILSSKKLLLSDSGFYLCAWSVGTSGSTDTQYFGPGTRLTVL.

This clone was counted a single time. This sequence joins TRBV11-2 and TRBJ1-1, with 7 bases fitting TRBD1. Germline V CDR1 and CDR2: SGHAT, FQNNGV. The J segment lost 3 bases and the V segment lost 5 bases, leaving 12 bases of the junction unmatched. The CDR3 sequence is 16 residues long. CDR3 in amino acids: CASSRTGAGKDTEAFF. The CDR3 DNA sequence: TGTGCCAGCAGCAGAACAGGGGCGGGGAAGGACACTGAAGCTTTCTTT.

The genes are TRBV7-9 and TRBJ2-2; D not resolved. Germline values: CDR1 SEHNR, CDR2 FQNEAQ (reference sequence). Trimming stripped 1 base from V and 5 bases from J, with 5 bases between. The CDR3 is made up of 13 amino acids. CDR3: CASSLVETGELFF. The CDR3 region has the DNA TGTGCCAGCAGCTTAGTTGAAACCGGGGAGCTGTTTTTT.

The CDR3 reads CASSFDSNTGELFF. CDR3 DNA sequence: TGTGCCAGCAGCTTCGACTCGAACACCGGGGAGCTGTTTTTT. The chain carries TRBV5-6 and TRBJ2-2; D gene uncertain. The CDR3 consists of 14 residues. Germline values: CDR1 SGHDT, CDR2 YYEEEE. The germline V and J ends were trimmed by 2 bases and 0 bases, with 5 bases remaining between them. Supplemented by reference TRBV5-6 and TRBJ2-2, the full variable domain reads DAGVTQSPTHLIKTRGQQVTLRCSPKSGHDTVSWYQQALGQGPQFIFQYYEEEERQRGNFPDRFSGHQFPNYSSELNVNALLLGDSALYLCASSFDSNTGELFFGEGSRLTVL.

The chain carries TRBV6-5 and TRBJ1-5; no firm D call. From germline, CDR1 is MNHEY and CDR2 SVGAGI. The CDR3 runs to 14 residues. Trimming took 4 bases from V and 0 from J, leaving 7 bases between them. In nucleotides, the CDR3 is TGTGCCAGCAGTTCCGGGTATAGCAATCAGCCCCAGCATTTT. It encodes CASSSGYSNQPQHF.

The rearrangement uses TRBV6-5 and TRBJ1-2; tentative D call: TRBD1 (5 bases). The CDR3 sequence is 13 residues long. V was clipped by 2 bases and J by 4 bases, with 8 bases between them. Per the germline V gene, CDR1 is MNHEY and CDR2 is SVGAGI. This CDR3 reads CASSYGGVYGYTF. The CDR3 coding sequence is TGTGCCAGCAGTTACGGGGGTGTCTATGGCTACACCTTC.

This rearrangement joins TRBV6-5 to TRBJ1-1; the D gene is possibly TRBD1 (5 bases). V was cut by 4 bases and J by 5 bases, with 17 bases left in between. The CDR3 totals 15 residues. Germline loops: CDR1 MNHEY, CDR2 SVGAGI. This chain's CDR3 is CASSLQGGIGTEAFF. The CDR3 bases are TGTGCCAGCAGTTTGCAGGGCGGAATTGGGACTGAAGCTTTCTTT.

This chain links TRBV25-1 with TRBJ2-2; the D gene could be TRBD1 or TRBD2 (5 bases each). Germline V gene lookup returns CDR1 MGHDK and CDR2 SYGVNS. V lost 4 bases and J lost 6, with 18 bases in between. The CDR3 length is 16 residues. The CDR3 spells CASSGETDARAGELFF. CDR3 nucleotide sequence: TGTGCCAGCAGTGGGGAGACAGACGCCAGGGCCGGGGAGCTGTTTTTT.

Only one count was recorded for this clone. This chain joins TRBV27 and TRBJ2-2; D not resolved. CDR3 size: 16 residues. V lost 1 base to trimming and J lost 0 bases, with 9 bases between them. Germline CDR1 and CDR2: MNHEY and SMNVEV (reference sequence). The CDR3 reads CASSLYLRTNTGELFF. The CDR3, as DNA: TGTGCCAGCAGTTTATACTTACGAACGAACACCGGGGAGCTGTTTTTT.

The rearrangement links TRBV6-1 to TRBJ1-1; the match to TRBD1 covers 7 bases. The length of the CDR3 is 14 residues. The V gene end was trimmed by 8 bases and the J gene end by 1 base; junction bases not matched to a gene: 7. The germline CDR1 and CDR2 sequences are MNHNS and SASEGT. CDR3 region: CASWGQTQNTEAFF. In DNA form, the CDR3 reads TGTGCCAGCTGGGGACAGACCCAGAACACTGAAGCTTTCTTT.

The chain employs TRBV19 and TRBJ2-7; D is ambiguous. The V and J ends lost 5 bases and 2 bases respectively, with 7 bases between them. CDR3 length: 12 residues. CDR1 is LNHDA, CDR2 SQIVND, per germline (reference sequence). The CDR3 nucleotides read TGTGCCAGTAGTCAAGTCGCCTACGAGCAGTACTTC. Its protein product is CASSQVAYEQYF.

This clone showed up just a few times. The chain joins TRBV18 to TRBJ1-2, with D unresolved. Trimming removed 2 bases from V and 6 bases from J, with 10 bases in between. Germline assignment: CDR1 KGHSH and CDR2 LQKENI. The CDR3 extends over 13 amino acids. The CDR3 sequence: CASSPDGRDGYTF. The DNA for the CDR3 is TGTGCCAGCTCACCAGACGGAAGGGATGGCTACACCTTC. Full variable domain (rest looked up from reference TRBV18 and TRBJ1-2): NAGVMQNPRHLVRRRGQEARLRCSPMKGHSHVYWYRQLPEEGLKFMVYLQKENIIDESGMPKERFSAEFPKEGPSILRIQQVVRGDSAAYFCASSPDGRDGYTFGSGTRLTVV.

The chain recombines TRBV4-1 with TRBJ1-4; the D is unclear. CDR1 and CDR2 from the germline V gene are MGHRA and YSYEKL. V lost 5 bases and J 0 bases, leaving 16 bases between the germline ends. The CDR3 contains 17 residues. CDR3 bases: TGCGCCAGCAGCTCCCTACGTTCCTTAGCAACTAATGAAAAACTGTTTTTT. Residues: CASSSLRSLATNEKLFF.

The chain has TRBV28 and TRBJ2-3; 7 nucleotides agree with TRBD2. The ends lost 5 bases at V and 2 bases at J; junction bases unmatched: 7. This CDR3 has 15 residues. Germline lookup yields CDR1 MDHEN and CDR2 SYDVKM. The chain's CDR3 is CASSELAGTTDTQYF. The CDR3 nucleotides are TGTGCCAGCAGTGAATTAGCGGGCACCACAGATACGCAGTATTTT.

The rearrangement links TRBV9 to TRBJ2-1, with TRBD2 identical over 10 bases. The germline V gene encodes CDR1 SGDLS and CDR2 YYNGEE. The CDR3 is 16 amino acids. Losses at the gene ends were 1 base for V and 4 bases for J; bases not matched to a gene: 5. The CDR3 nucleotides are TGTGCCAGCAGCGTATTTGGACTAGCGGAGTACAATGAGCAGTTCTTC. It yields the protein CASSVFGLAEYNEQFF. Filled out from reference TRBV9 and TRBJ2-1, the complete variable domain reads DSGVTQTPKHLITATGQRVTLRCSPRSGDLSVYWYQQSLDQGLQFLIQYYNGEERAKGNILERFSAQQFPDLHSELNLSSLELGDSALYFCASSVFGLAEYNEQFFGPGTRLTVL.

The chain couples TRBV28 to TRBJ1-5, with D possibly being TRBD1 (6 bases). The CDR3 covers 17 residues. Germline V lookup: CDR1 MDHEN, CDR2 SYDVKM. V dropped 5 bases and J dropped 1 base, with 18 bases sitting between them. Here the CDR3 reads CASSPPHRVRSNQPQHF. The CDR3 DNA reads TGTGCCAGCAGTCCCCCACACAGGGTTAGGAGCAATCAGCCCCAGCATTTT. The full variable domain, its missing parts supplied by reference TRBV28 and TRBJ1-5, is DVKVTQSSRYLVKRTGEKVFLECVQDMDHENMFWYRQDPGLGLRLIYFSYDVKMKEKGDIPEGYSVSREKKERFSLILESASTNQTSMYLCASSPPHRVRSNQPQHFGDGTRLSIL.

The V and J genes are TRBV6-5 and TRBJ2-2; TRBD2 matches at 7 bases. The CDR3 length is 16 residues. V lost 4 bases to trimming and J lost 7 bases; unmatched junction nucleotides: 12. In germline, CDR1 is MNHEY, CDR2 SVGAGI. For the CDR3, the DNA is TGTGCCAGCAGTTCCAGCCGTTGGGTAGCGGGCGGGGAGCTGTTTTTT. This translates into CASSSSRWVAGGELFF.